The clone carrying this T cell receptor (beta chain) was picked up one time. This likely reflects a read error, since a far larger clone is one base away. Time point: newly diagnosed GD, antithyroid drugs for less than 3 months. Scientists built the TCR library using RNA that was extracted from PBMCs. American Thyroid Association guidelines were used to diagnose Graves' disease. The sample comes from a study of regulatory T cells in long-lasting Graves disease. The V and J ends lost 5 bases and 7 bases respectively, with 17 bases between them. The CDR3 is 14 residues long. Germline lookup yields CDR1 LGHNA and CDR2 YNFKEQ. Building the TCR beta libraries relied on iRepertoire HTBI primers, and CDR3 regions underwent Arm-PCR. Using its own MiXCR run on the multiplex PCR reads, TCRdb lists one record per CDR3 protein. Of over 450,000 distinct CDR3 sequences listed, around 13% are singletons. The data also belong to a second study, concerning T cells in Graves' hyperthyroidism and ophthalmopathy. Turning to that study: Patients showing uncontrolled infection, other autoimmune disease, pregnancy or lactation were ineligible. Diagnosis rested on symptoms, serum thyroxine and TRAb, thyroid ultrasound, and orbital computed tomography. Blood shared most expanded thyroid clonotypes above 0.001.

The specimen comprised peripheral blood mononuclear cells (PBMCs), sampled at new diagnosis, from a patient treated with antithyroid drugs. The sequence was collected from a woman under 40 with Graves disease. The chain uses TRBV4-2 and TRBJ1-2, with D possibly TRBD1 on 5 matching bases. The CDR3 DNA sequence: TGTGCCAGCAGCTTCAGCCAGGGCCCCTCTGGCTACACCTTC. Its protein product is CASSFSQGPSGYTF.